This T cell receptor (beta chain) was captured in a study of blood T cells in healthy people across ages. The individuals who served as donors were healthy Caucasians living in Russia, aged about 6 to 90. Donors gave around 10 milliliters of peripheral blood apiece. Total RNA was extracted at no less than 5.5 micrograms per sample. The CDR3 runs 13 residues. From germline, CDR1 is SGHTA and CDR2 FQGNSA. Trimming took 3 bases from V and 7 from J, leaving 13 bases between them. It was with a sample-barcoded 5' primer and a J-beta primer mix that a second PCR of roughly 7 to 12 cycles was run. Template switching added a 12-random-nucleotide identifier to every cDNA molecule. Via MiXCR, TCRdb re-called the 5' RACE reads, giving one row per CDR3 protein. The table shows hundreds of thousands of distinct CDR3 sequences, with around half occurring only once.

Input material: blood. This chain connects TRBV7-2 to TRBJ2-7, with D possibly being TRBD2 (6 bases). This TCR was sampled from a woman aged 55-70 years in good health. Here the CDR3 reads CASSLGGVNEQYF. The CDR3 region has the DNA TGTGCCAGCAGCTTGGGGGGTGTAAATGAGCAGTACTTC. Using reference TRBV7-2 and TRBJ2-7 for the parts outside the CDR3, the full variable domain is GAGVSQSPSNKVTEKGKDVELRCDPISGHTALYWYRQSLGQGLEFLIYFQGNSAPDKSGLPSDRFSAERTGGSVSTLTIQRTQQEDSAVYLCASSLGGVNEQYFGPGTRLTVT.